The 30 T cell receptor beta chains below were found in one sample sequenced in a study of blood T cell repertoires in COVID-19. Clones were sequenced by immunoSEQ multiplex PCR, and TCRdb holds only the in-frame ones, with some missing. The data show roughly 35,000 clones, more than 75% seen once. Sequencing used peripheral blood. These receptors were collected from an elderly man with acute or convalescent COVID-19.

The chain joins TRBV10-2 to TRBJ1-5; D ambiguous. The CDR3 length is 17 residues. The germline V and J ends were trimmed by 6 bases and 0 bases, with 18 bases remaining between them. Germline V CDR1 and CDR2: WSHSY, SAAADI. CDR3: CASRGVPGPSSNQPQHF. In DNA form, the CDR3 reads TGCGCCAGCAGGGGAGTTCCTGGGCCGAGTAGCAATCAGCCCCAGCATTTT.

V gene TRBV7-2 combines with J gene TRBJ2-3, with 12 positions matching TRBD2. CDR1 is SGHTA and CDR2 is FQGNSA in the germline V gene. Trimming cost V 4 bases and J 1 base; bases outside gene matches: 3. The CDR3 consists of 16 residues. CDR3 in DNA: TGTGCCAGCAGCTCGACTAGCGGGGGCCGCACAGATACGCAGTATTTT. It yields the protein CASSSTSGGRTDTQYF.

The chain employs TRBV19 and TRBJ1-4; tentative D call: TRBD1 (6 bases). Per the germline V gene, CDR1 is LNHDA and CDR2 is SQIVND (reference sequence). This CDR3 region has 14 residues. Trimming left V 9 bases short and J 6 bases short, with 17 bases between. CDR3 sequence reads: CASRGRGRDEKLFF. In DNA, the CDR3 is TGTGCCAGCAGGGGCAGGGGCAGGGATGAAAAACTGTTTTTT.

The chain is built from TRBV28 and TRBJ1-1, with D possibly TRBD1 on 6 matching bases. Trimming pared 3 bases from V and 2 bases from J, leaving 13 bases between. CDR1 is MDHEN and CDR2 is SYDVKM in the germline V gene. The CDR3 is 15 residues long. CDR3 protein: CASSLFRTVNTEAFF. The CDR3 DNA reads TGTGCCAGCAGTTTGTTCAGGACAGTAAACACTGAAGCTTTCTTT.

This clone was found once. The chain combines TRBV30 with TRBJ2-7, with 10 bases fitting TRBD1. V was pared by 1 base and J by 6 bases, with 9 bases of the junction left unmatched. Germline CDR1 GTSNPN, CDR2 SVGIG (reference sequence). This CDR3 is built from 15 residues. The DNA for the CDR3 is TGTGCCTGGAGTGCGACAGGGGGCTACGGTGGCGAGCAGTACTTC. Translating it yields CAWSATGGYGGEQYF.

This clone appeared once. The rearrangement joins TRBV28 to TRBJ2-7, with 12 bases fitting TRBD2. Germline assignment: CDR1 MDHEN and CDR2 SYDVKM. This CDR3 is built from 19 residues. The V gene end was trimmed by 5 bases and the J gene end by 0 bases; junction bases not matched to a gene: 14. CDR3 coding DNA: TGTGCCAGCAGTCCGGGACTAGCGGGCGCCCAATCGAGCTCCTACGAGCAGTACTTC. This encodes CASSPGLAGAQSSSYEQYF.

The gene calls are TRBV4-1 and TRBJ1-6; 8 bases agree with TRBD1. The germline V gene encodes CDR1 MGHRA and CDR2 YSYEKL. V lost 0 bases to trimming and J lost 7 bases; unmatched junction nucleotides: 8. The CDR3 is made up of 17 amino acids. CDR3 sequence: CASSQEPIQGGNSPLHF. CDR3 bases: TGCGCCAGCAGCCAAGAGCCTATACAGGGGGGAAATTCACCCCTCCACTTT.

This chain links TRBV3-1 (or the pseudogene TRBV3-2) with TRBJ2-3; 9 nucleotides agree with TRBD2. Trimming at V came to 0 bases and at J to 1 base, leaving 8 bases not matched to a gene. The CDR3 runs to 18 residues. CDR1 is LGHDT and CDR2 is YNNKEL in the germline V gene (reference sequence). The CDR3 coding sequence is TGTGCCAGCAGCCAAGATCAGGGCCTAGCGGGGTGCACAGATACGCAGTATTTT. It yields the protein CASSQDQGLAGCTDTQYF.

In its sample, this clone ranks as medium-sized. The genes are TRBV18 and TRBJ1-6; TRBD1 is a possible D gene (5 bases). The CDR3 runs 17 residues. Trimming removed 5 bases at V and 7 bases at J, with 21 bases between. Germline V gene data show CDR1 as KGHSH and CDR2 as LQKENI. The CDR3 DNA reads TGTGCCAGCTCAGGGAACGTTGGAGGGACGATCAATTCACCCCTCCACTTT. The encoded protein is CASSGNVGGTINSPLHF.

The chain couples TRBV10-3 to TRBJ2-5; 10 bases match TRBD1. CDR1 is ENHRY, CDR2 SYGVKD, per germline. The J segment lost 3 bases and the V segment lost 5 bases, leaving 6 bases of the junction unmatched. This CDR3 has 15 residues. The CDR3 sequence: CAISQRDRGEETQYF. Here the CDR3 DNA reads TGTGCCATCAGTCAAAGGGACAGGGGTGAAGAGACCCAGTACTTC.

This clone was observed many times. The chain is built from TRBV4-1 and TRBJ2-5; TRBD1 might be the D (5 bases). This CDR3 has 15 residues. V was clipped by 1 base and J by 2 bases, with 11 bases between them. Germline values: CDR1 MGHRA, CDR2 YSYEKL. The CDR3 here is CASSQGFSGQETQYF. CDR3 nucleotides: TGCGCCAGCAGCCAAGGGTTTTCAGGGCAAGAGACCCAGTACTTC.

This rearrangement joins TRBV19 to TRBJ1-2; 7 nucleotides line up with TRBD1. J gave up 4 bases and V 4 bases, and 3 bases lay outside the gene matches. Germline loops: CDR1 LNHDA, CDR2 SQIVND (reference sequence). There are 13 residues in the CDR3. The CDR3 loop reads CASSRQGIYGYTF. CDR3 DNA sequence: TGTGCCAGTAGTAGACAGGGAATCTATGGCTACACCTTC.

This rearrangement joins TRBV6-2 or TRBV6-3 to TRBJ2-3; D perhaps matches TRBD2 (5 bases). The CDR3 totals 14 residues. V lost 0 bases, J lost 1 base, and 5 bases lay in between. The germline gives CDR1 MNHEY, CDR2 SVGEGT. CDR3 sequence: CASSYSRGTDTQYF. CDR3 nucleotides: TGTGCCAGCAGTTACTCGCGGGGCACAGATACGCAGTATTTT.

This chain connects TRBV18 to TRBJ1-4; maybe TRBD1 (6 bases). Germline CDR1 reads KGHSH; CDR2 reads LQKENI. The CDR3 runs to 13 residues. Deletions cut 3 bases from V and 8 bases from J, with 10 bases between. The CDR3 region is CASSPDSREKLFF. For the CDR3, the DNA is TGTGCCAGCTCACCGGACAGTCGAGAAAAACTGTTTTTT.

This chain connects TRBV11-2 to TRBJ2-5, with a weak D call TRBD1 (5 bases). V lost 5 bases and J 3 bases, leaving 16 bases between the germline ends. Germline loops: CDR1 SGHAT, CDR2 FQNNGV. This CDR3 spans 15 amino acids. The chain's CDR3 is CASSEYQGGEETQYF. The CDR3, as DNA: TGTGCCAGCAGCGAGTATCAGGGTGGTGAAGAGACCCAGTACTTC.

This clone was detected only a few times. The chain has TRBV29-1 and TRBJ2-3; 7 positions agree with TRBD1. Trimming at V came to 6 bases and at J to 6 bases, leaving 9 bases not matched to a gene. The CDR3 length is 13 residues. Germline CDR1 reads SQVTM; CDR2 reads ANQGSEA. CDR3 DNA: TGCAGCGTCGTGGGACAGTCGACGGATACGCAGTATTTT. As protein: CSVVGQSTDTQYF.

The V gene is TRBV6-2 or TRBV6-3, the J gene TRBJ1-5; D unresolved. In germline, CDR1 is MNHEY, CDR2 SVGEGT. V was pared by 6 bases and J by 6 bases, with 12 bases between. This CDR3 comprises 13 residues. CDR3 nucleotides: TGTGCCAGCAGCTCCCCGAGTGGTCAGCCCCAGCATTTT. Its protein product is CASSSPSGQPQHF.

This clone has just one count. The chain employs TRBV9 and TRBJ2-3; D gene ambiguous. Trimming took off 0 bases at V and 5 bases at J, with 4 bases between the two ends. Germline CDR1 SGDLS, CDR2 YYNGEE. CDR3 length: 12 amino acids. The CDR3 protein is CASSVVGDTQYF. The CDR3 DNA follows: TGTGCCAGCAGCGTAGTCGGAGATACGCAGTATTTT.

V gene TRBV2 combines with J gene TRBJ2-5; the D gene is possibly TRBD1 (6 bases). V dropped 0 bases and J dropped 7 bases, with 18 bases sitting between them. CDR1 is SNHLY and CDR2 is FYNNEI in the germline V gene. CDR3 length: 16 amino acids. CDR3 nucleotides: TGTGCCAGCAGTGAAGCGGGGGCAGGGACCGGAGGGACCCAGTACTTC. The encoded protein is CASSEAGAGTGGTQYF.

The chain uses TRBV18 and TRBJ2-5; D uncertain. Looked up from germline, CDR1 is KGHSH and CDR2 is LQKENI. The V end was cut by 3 bases, the J end by 1 base, with 6 bases between. The CDR3 runs 13 residues. CDR3 region: CASSPEFQETQYF. CDR3 in DNA: TGTGCCAGCTCACCGGAGTTCCAAGAGACCCAGTACTTC.

This chain connects TRBV6-2 or TRBV6-3 to TRBJ2-2; D is perhaps TRBD1 (6 bases). The CDR3 is made up of 16 amino acids. Germline values: CDR1 MNHEY, CDR2 SVGEGT. Deletions cut 0 bases from V and 7 bases from J, with 15 bases between. The CDR3 DNA sequence: TGTGCCAGCAGTTACTCCCCAGGGCAAGGGGGCGGGGAGCTGTTTTTT. It codes for CASSYSPGQGGGELFF.

This chain links TRBV5-1 with TRBJ2-7; 15 positions agree with TRBD2. After removal of 4 bases from V and 2 bases from J, the junction contained 7 bases not matched to a gene. The CDR3 totals 17 residues. Germline CDR1 is SGHRS and CDR2 is YFSETQ. CDR3: CASSQQGLAGGTYEQYF. CDR3 coding DNA: TGCGCCAGCAGCCAACAGGGACTAGCGGGAGGTACCTACGAGCAGTACTTC.

The chain recombines TRBV2 with TRBJ2-7, with D possibly being TRBD2 (5 bases). Germline assignment: CDR1 SNHLY and CDR2 FYNNEI. Deletions cut 7 bases from V and 3 bases from J, with 10 bases between. The CDR3 is 12 residues long. The chain's CDR3 is CASIKSGYEQYF. The CDR3 DNA is TGTGCCAGCATTAAGAGCGGCTACGAGCAGTACTTC.

This chain uses TRBV4-2 with TRBJ1-1; 7 bases align to TRBD1. Germline V CDR1 and CDR2: LGHNA, YNFKEQ. This CDR3 is 15 amino acids long. Trimming cost V 0 bases and J 7 bases; bases outside gene matches: 8. The CDR3, as DNA: TGTGCCAGCAGCCAAGAGTTAGGGACAGTCATTGAAGCTTTCTTT. This codes for CASSQELGTVIEAFF.

This chain connects TRBV12-2 to TRBJ1-2. TRBV12-2 counts as a pseudogene. This CDR3 has 13 residues. In DNA, the CDR3 is TGTGCAAGTCGCCGCGATGGAGCCGGGGGCTACACCTTC. This sequence encodes CASRRDGAGGYTF.

The V and J genes are TRBV6-5 and TRBJ1-6; 7 positions match TRBD1. The CDR3 totals 16 residues. V gave up 3 bases and J gave up 6 bases; unmatched junction bases: 8. Germline CDR1 reads MNHEY; CDR2 reads SVGAGI. This CDR3 is CASSYATGTVNSPLHF. In DNA form, the CDR3 reads TGTGCCAGCAGTTATGCGACCGGGACAGTTAATTCACCCCTCCACTTT.

This chain links TRBV6-4 with TRBJ2-1; 7 nucleotides line up with TRBD2. The germline gives CDR1 MRHNA, CDR2 SNTAGT. V was clipped by 5 bases and J by 5 bases; unmatched bases: 12. CDR3 length: 16 amino acids. CDR3 coding DNA: TGTGCCAGCAGTATCTATCCGGGAGGACCCAACAATGAGCAGTTCTTC. Translating gives CASSIYPGGPNNEQFF.

The rearrangement joins TRBV5-4 to TRBJ2-7; maybe TRBD2 (6 bases). CDR1 is SGHNT, CDR2 YYREEE, per germline (reference sequence). Deletions cut 0 bases from V and 2 bases from J, with 12 bases between. This CDR3 has 15 amino acids. This CDR3 reads CASSLGGSGAYEQYF. As DNA, the CDR3 is TGTGCCAGCAGCTTGGGAGGTAGCGGAGCCTACGAGCAGTACTTC.

The V and J genes are TRBV28 and TRBJ1-1; D possibly corresponds to TRBD1 (5 bases). The CDR3 is 16 residues long. V was clipped by 8 bases and J by 4 bases, with 23 bases between them. Per germline, CDR1 MDHEN and CDR2 SYDVKM. This CDR3 reads CASLLQVGRGRTEAFF. CDR3 sequence (DNA): TGTGCCAGCCTCCTCCAAGTGGGGCGGGGTCGCACTGAAGCTTTCTTT.

V and J are TRBV5-1 and TRBJ1-1, with 10 positions matching TRBD1. The germline gives CDR1 SGHRS, CDR2 YFSETQ. With V trimmed by 4 bases and J by 1 base, 7 bases remained unmatched. The length of the CDR3 is 16 residues. The CDR3 sequence is CASSAGQGEGNTEAFF. DNA for the CDR3: TGCGCCAGCAGCGCCGGACAGGGGGAGGGGAACACTGAAGCTTTCTTT.